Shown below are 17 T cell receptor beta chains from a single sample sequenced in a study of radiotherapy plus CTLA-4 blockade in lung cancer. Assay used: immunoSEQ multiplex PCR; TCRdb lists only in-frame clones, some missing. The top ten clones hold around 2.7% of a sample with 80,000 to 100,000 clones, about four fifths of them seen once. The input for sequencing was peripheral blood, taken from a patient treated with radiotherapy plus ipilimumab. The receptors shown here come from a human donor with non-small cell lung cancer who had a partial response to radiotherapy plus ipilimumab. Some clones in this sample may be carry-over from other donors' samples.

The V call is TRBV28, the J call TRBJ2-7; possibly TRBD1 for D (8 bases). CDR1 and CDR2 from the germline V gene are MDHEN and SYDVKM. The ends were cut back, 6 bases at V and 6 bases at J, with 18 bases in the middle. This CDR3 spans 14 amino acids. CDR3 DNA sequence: TGTGCCAGCAGGGGACCACAGGGGGAGGGCGAGCAGTACTTC. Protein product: CASRGPQGEGEQYF. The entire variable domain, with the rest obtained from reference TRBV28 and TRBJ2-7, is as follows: DVKVTQSSRYLVKRTGEKVFLECVQDMDHENMFWYRQDPGLGLRLIYFSYDVKMKEKGDIPEGYSVSREKKERFSLILESASTNQTSMYLCASRGPQGEGEQYFGPGTRLTVT.

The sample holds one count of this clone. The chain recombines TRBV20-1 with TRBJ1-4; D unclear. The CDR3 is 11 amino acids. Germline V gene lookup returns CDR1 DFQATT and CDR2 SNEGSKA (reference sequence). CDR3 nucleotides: TGCATGCCAAGCCTTAATGAAAAACTGTTTTTT. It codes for CMPSLNEKLFF.

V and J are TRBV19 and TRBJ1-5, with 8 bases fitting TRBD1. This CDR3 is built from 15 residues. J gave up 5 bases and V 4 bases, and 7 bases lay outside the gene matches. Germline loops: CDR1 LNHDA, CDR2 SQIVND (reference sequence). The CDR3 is CASSKTGTGDQPQHF. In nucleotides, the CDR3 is TGTGCCAGTAGTAAGACAGGGACAGGCGATCAGCCCCAGCATTTT.

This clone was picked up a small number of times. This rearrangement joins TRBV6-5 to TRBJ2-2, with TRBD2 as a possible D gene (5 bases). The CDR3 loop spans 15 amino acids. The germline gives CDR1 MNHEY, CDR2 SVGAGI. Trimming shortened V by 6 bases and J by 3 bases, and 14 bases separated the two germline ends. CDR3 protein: CASSVRGFDTGELFF. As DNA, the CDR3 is TGTGCCAGCAGCGTACGGGGATTTGACACCGGGGAGCTGTTTTTT.

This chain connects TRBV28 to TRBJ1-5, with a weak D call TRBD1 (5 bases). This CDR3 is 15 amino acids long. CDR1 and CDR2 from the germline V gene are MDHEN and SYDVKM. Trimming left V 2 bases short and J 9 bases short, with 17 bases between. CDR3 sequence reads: CASSLRTPLERPQHF. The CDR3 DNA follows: TGTGCCAGCAGTTTACGGACACCCCTCGAACGGCCCCAGCATTTT.

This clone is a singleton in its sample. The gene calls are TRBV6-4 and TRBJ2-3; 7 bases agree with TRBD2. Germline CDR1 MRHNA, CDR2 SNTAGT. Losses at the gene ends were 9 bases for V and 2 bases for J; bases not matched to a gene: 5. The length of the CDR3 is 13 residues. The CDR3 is CASKRETTDTQYF. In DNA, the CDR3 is TGTGCCAGTAAGCGGGAAACCACAGATACGCAGTATTTT.

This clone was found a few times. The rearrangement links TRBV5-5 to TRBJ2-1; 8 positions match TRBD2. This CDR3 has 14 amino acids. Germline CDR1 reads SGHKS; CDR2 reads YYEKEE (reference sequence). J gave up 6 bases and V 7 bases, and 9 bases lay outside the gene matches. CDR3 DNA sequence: TGTGCCAGCTTCCCTCCGGGAGGGGGCAATGAGCAGTTCTTC. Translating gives CASFPPGGGNEQFF.

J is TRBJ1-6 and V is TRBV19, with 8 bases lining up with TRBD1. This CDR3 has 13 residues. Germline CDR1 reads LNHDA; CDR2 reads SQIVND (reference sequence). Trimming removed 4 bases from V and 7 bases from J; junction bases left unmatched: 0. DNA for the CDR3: TGTGCCAGTAGTAACAGGGGGAATTCACCCCTCCACTTT. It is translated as CASSNRGNSPLHF.

This CDR3 is CASSQDRTSRRDTQYF. In nucleotides, the CDR3 is TGCGCCAGCAGCCAAGATAGGACTAGCAGGAGAGATACGCAGTATTTT. The chain uses TRBV4-1 and TRBJ2-3, with 8 bases matching TRBD2. The CDR3 is 16 residues long. V dropped 0 bases and J dropped 5; count of bases not matched to a gene: 7. Germline V gene lookup returns CDR1 MGHRA and CDR2 YSYEKL.

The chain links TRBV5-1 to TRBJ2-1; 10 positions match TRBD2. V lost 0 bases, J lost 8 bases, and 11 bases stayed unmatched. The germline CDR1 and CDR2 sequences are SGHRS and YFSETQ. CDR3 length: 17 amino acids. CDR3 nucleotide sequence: TGCGCCAGCAGCTTGGGGACTAGCGGCCGGGGGACCGATGAGCAGTTCTTC. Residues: CASSLGTSGRGTDEQFF.

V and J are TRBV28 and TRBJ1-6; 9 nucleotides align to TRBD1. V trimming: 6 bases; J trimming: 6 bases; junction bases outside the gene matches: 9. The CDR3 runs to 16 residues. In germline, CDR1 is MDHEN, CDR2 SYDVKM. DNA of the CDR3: TGTGCCAGCAGACTGAGACAGGGGGTTACTAATTCACCCCTCCACTTT. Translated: CASRLRQGVTNSPLHF.

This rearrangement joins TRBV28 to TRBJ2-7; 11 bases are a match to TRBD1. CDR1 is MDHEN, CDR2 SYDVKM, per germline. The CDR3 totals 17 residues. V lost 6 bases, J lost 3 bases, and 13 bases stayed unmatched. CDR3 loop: CASSRTVVGTGGYEQYF. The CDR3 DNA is TGTGCCAGCAGCCGTACCGTGGTTGGGACAGGGGGCTACGAGCAGTACTTC. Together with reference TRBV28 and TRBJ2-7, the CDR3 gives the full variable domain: DVKVTQSSRYLVKRTGEKVFLECVQDMDHENMFWYRQDPGLGLRLIYFSYDVKMKEKGDIPEGYSVSREKKERFSLILESASTNQTSMYLCASSRTVVGTGGYEQYFGPGTRLTVT.

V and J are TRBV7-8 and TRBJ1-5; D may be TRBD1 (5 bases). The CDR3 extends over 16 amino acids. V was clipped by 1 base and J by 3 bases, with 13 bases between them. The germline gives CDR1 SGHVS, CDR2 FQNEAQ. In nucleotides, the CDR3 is TGTGCCAGCAGCTTAGATAGGGGCGTCGACAATCAGCCCCAGCATTTT. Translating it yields CASSLDRGVDNQPQHF.

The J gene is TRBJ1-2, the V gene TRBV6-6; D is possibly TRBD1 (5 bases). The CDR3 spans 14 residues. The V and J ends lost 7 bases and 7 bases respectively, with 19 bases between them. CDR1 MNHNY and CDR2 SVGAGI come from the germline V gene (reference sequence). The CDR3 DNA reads TGTGCCAGCACCCCCTCGGGAGGGGCCTTTGGCTACACCTTC. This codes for CASTPSGGAFGYTF.

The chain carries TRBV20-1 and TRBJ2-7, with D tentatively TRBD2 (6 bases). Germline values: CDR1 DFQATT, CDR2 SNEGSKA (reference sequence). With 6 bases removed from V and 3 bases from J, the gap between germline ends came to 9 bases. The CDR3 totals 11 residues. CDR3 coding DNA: TGCAGTGCCAGGGACTTCTACGAGCAGTACTTC. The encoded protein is CSARDFYEQYF.

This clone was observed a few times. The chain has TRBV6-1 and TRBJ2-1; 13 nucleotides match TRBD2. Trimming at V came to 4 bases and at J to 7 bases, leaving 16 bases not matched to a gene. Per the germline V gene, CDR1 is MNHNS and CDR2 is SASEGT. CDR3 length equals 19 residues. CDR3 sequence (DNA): TGTGCCAGCAGTGCGGCTACTAGCGGGAGGGCGGGCCACTTAAATGAGCAGTTCTTC. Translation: CASSAATSGRAGHLNEQFF.

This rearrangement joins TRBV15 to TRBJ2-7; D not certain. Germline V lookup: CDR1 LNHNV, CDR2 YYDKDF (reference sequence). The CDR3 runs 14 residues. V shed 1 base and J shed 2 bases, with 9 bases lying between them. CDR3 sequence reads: CATSRGGETYEQYF. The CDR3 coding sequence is TGTGCCACCAGCAGAGGAGGCGAGACCTACGAGCAGTACTTC.